This T cell receptor (beta chain) was obtained from a study of CD8 T cells in ankylosing spondylitis. Notes on the study in general: Enrichment of disease-linked clones was reportedly significant in matched ankylosing spondylitis synovial fluid. Typical of ankylosing spondylitis blood, it appeared, was a TCR beta motif of about eight highly homologous variants. Disease-linked clones bore a CD8+ phenotype and were relatively rare in peripheral blood. Several of the motif variants were reported before in synovial fluid and blood from reactive arthritis.

TCRdb re-analysed the 5' RACE reads in MiXCR, keeping a single row per CDR3 protein. The data contain roughly 700,000 distinct CDR3 sequences, under 20% of them singletons. The CDR3 totals 16 residues. Trimming removed 8 bases from V and 4 bases from J; junction bases left unmatched: 11. Germline CDR1 MNHEY, CDR2 SVGEGT. Notes on this clonotype: Its antigen is unknown.

The sequenced sample was blood, either unsorted or a sorted T cell fraction (not recorded which). This sequence originates from a male donor with ankylosing spondylitis. The rearrangement uses TRBV6-2 or TRBV6-3 and TRBJ2-3; 11 bases map to TRBD2. CDR3 in amino acids: CASARTRLAGSDTQYF. The CDR3 nucleotides are TGTGCCAGCGCCCGTACAAGACTAGCGGGATCAGATACGCAGTATTTT.